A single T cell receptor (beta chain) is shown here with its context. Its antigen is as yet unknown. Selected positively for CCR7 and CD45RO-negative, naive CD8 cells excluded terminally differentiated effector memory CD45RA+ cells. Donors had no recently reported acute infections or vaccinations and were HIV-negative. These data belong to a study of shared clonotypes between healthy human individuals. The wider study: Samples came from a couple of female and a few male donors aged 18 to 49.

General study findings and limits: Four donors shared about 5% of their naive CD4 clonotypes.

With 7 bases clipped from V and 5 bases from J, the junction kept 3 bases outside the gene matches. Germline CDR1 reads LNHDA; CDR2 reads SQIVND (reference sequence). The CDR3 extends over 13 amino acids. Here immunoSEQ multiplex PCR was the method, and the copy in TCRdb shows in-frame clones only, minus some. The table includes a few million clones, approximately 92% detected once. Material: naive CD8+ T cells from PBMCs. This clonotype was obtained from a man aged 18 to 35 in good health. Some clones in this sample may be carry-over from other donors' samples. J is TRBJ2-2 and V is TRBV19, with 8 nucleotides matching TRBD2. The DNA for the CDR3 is TGTGCCAGTATCCGCGGGGGGACCGGGGAGCTGTTTTTT. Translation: CASIRGGTGELFF.